The clone carrying this T cell receptor beta chain was picked up many times. Attachment of unique molecular identifiers to individual cDNA molecules was performed. One entry per CDR3 protein results from TCRdb running MiXCR on the 5' RACE reads. The table lists 25,000 to 35,000 distinct CDR3 sequences, more than 4.5% of them singletons. This specimen comes from a study of early T cells in non-severe SARS-CoV-2 infection. Per the germline V gene, CDR1 is MNHEY and CDR2 is SVGAGI. Trimming left V 8 bases short and J 2 bases short, with 13 bases between. The CDR3 loop spans 14 amino acids. Sequencing was performed on whole blood. The clonotype was recovered from an adult who was a healthcare worker with PCR-confirmed SARS-CoV-2 infection or an uninfected control (not recorded which). The chain recombines TRBV6-5 with TRBJ1-5; D not resolved. The CDR3 DNA is TGTGCCAGCTCGGCGGGTTTTGGCAATCAGCCCCAGCATTTT. It is translated as CASSAGFGNQPQHF.